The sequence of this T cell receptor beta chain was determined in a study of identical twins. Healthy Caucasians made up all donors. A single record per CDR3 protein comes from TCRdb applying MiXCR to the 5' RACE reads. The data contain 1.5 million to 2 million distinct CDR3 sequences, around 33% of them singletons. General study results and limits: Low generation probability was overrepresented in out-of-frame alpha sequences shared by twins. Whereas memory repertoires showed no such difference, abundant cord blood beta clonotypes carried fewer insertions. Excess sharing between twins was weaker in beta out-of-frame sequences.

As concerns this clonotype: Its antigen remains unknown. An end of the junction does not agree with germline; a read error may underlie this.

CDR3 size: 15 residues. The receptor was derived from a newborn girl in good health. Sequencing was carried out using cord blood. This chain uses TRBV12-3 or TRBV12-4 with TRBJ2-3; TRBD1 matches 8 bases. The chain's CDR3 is CASSRGQVSADTQYF. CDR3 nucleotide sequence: TGTGCCAGCAGCAGGGGACAGGTGAGCGCAGATACGCAATATTTT.